The clone carrying this T cell receptor beta chain was seen a handful of times. With random hexamers, about 0.5 to 1 ug RNA was reverse transcribed. A single record per CDR3 protein comes from TCRdb applying MiXCR to the immunoSEQ multiplex PCR reads. Here the sample spans approximately 270,000 distinct CDR3 sequences, about 93% being singletons. The record originates from a study of CD8 T cells in Susac syndrome. Germline V gives CDR1 SGHDN, CDR2 FVKESK. The ends were cut back, 4 bases at V and 8 bases at J, with 14 bases in the middle. The CDR3 runs 14 residues. The sample was CD4+ T cells from PBMCs. V gene TRBV14 combines with J gene TRBJ2-2, with D possibly TRBD2 on 7 matching bases. The TCR originated in a human donor with multiple sclerosis. The CDR3 DNA reads TGTGCCAGCAGCCGACAGGCGGGGGCTGGGGAGCTGTTTTTT. This sequence encodes CASSRQAGAGELFF.